The 3 T cell receptor beta chains below come from one sample, sequenced in a study of CD8 T cells in ankylosing spondylitis. Their target antigens are unknown. The study's findings and limits: A TCR beta motif made of about 8 highly homologous variants seemed typical of ankylosing spondylitis blood.

Via MiXCR, TCRdb re-called the 5' RACE reads, giving one row per CDR3 protein. The table lists around 770,000 distinct CDR3 sequences, around 11% of them singletons. The material sequenced was blood, either unsorted or a sorted T cell fraction (not recorded which). Receptor source: a male donor with ankylosing spondylitis.

This clonotype has at least ten counts. The V and J genes are TRBV29-1 and TRBJ2-1, with TRBD2 matching 7 bases. The length of the CDR3 is 14 residues. Germline loops: CDR1 SQVTM, CDR2 ANQGSEA. Trimming cost V 6 bases and J 3 bases; bases outside gene matches: 8. The CDR3: CSVILTSFYNEQFF. DNA of the CDR3: TGCAGCGTGATATTGACTAGCTTCTACAATGAGCAGTTCTTC.

The chain joins TRBV7-7 to TRBJ2-1; D is possibly TRBD2 (6 bases). The CDR3 runs 16 residues. V was cut by 5 bases and J by 1 base, with 15 bases left in between. The V gene's germline CDR1 is SSHAT and CDR2 FNYEAQ (reference sequence). CDR3 amino acids: CASSPIRGTSYNEQFF. For the CDR3, the DNA is TGTGCCAGCAGCCCAATTCGCGGGACGTCCTACAATGAGCAGTTCTTC.

V and J are TRBV20-1 and TRBJ2-6; no firm D call. Looked up from germline, CDR1 is DFQATT and CDR2 is SNEGSKA (reference sequence). The CDR3 length is 14 residues. V dropped 5 bases and J dropped 0 bases, with 8 bases sitting between them. This CDR3 is CSAFPGSGANVLTF. The CDR3 DNA follows: TGCAGTGCTTTCCCGGGCTCTGGGGCCAACGTCCTGACTTTC.